Included here is one T cell receptor (beta chain) sequence, with context. Antigen specificity is unknown. This sample is drawn from a study of cytomegalovirus exposure and HLA in healthy donors. General observations from the study: In a later analysis, productive TCRs from donors in an Asian-associated ancestry cluster reportedly carried fewer N-insertions than the cohort mean. Many donors shared some public TCRs, even though most TCR sequences were rare.

Healthy bone marrow donors made up the cohort. 60 Vbeta and 13 Jbeta primers were used in PCR. Libraries were prepared by immunoSEQ multiplex PCR; TCRdb keeps only in-frame clonotypes and omits some of them. Among under 250,000 clones, around 78% were seen once, and the ten largest hold roughly 0.45%. Germline loops: CDR1 KGHSH, CDR2 LQKENI. V gave up 3 bases and J gave up 6 bases; unmatched junction bases: 10. The length of the CDR3 is 16 residues. The source material was PBMCs. The receptor comes from a boy aged 5-17 years in good health and CMV-seronegative. The chain links TRBV18 to TRBJ1-1, with 10 nucleotides matching TRBD1. The CDR3 is CASSPESTGGASEAFF. Written as DNA, the CDR3 is TGTGCCAGCTCACCGGAATCGACAGGGGGCGCTTCTGAAGCTTTCTTT.